The sequence of this T cell receptor (beta chain) was determined in a study of cytomegalovirus exposure and HLA in healthy donors. Study findings and constraints: Three CMV-associated chains proved CMV antigen-specific in vitro. In terms of immune exposure information, only CMV serostatus was available.

To note about this clone: Its antigen is unidentified.

CDR3 length equals 15 residues. The V end was cut by 5 bases, the J end by 2 bases, with 15 bases between. Germline loops: CDR1 WNHNN, CDR2 SYGVQD (reference sequence). At the time of sampling, donors were nominally healthy, though unrecorded immune exposures were likely. Use of 60 Vbeta and 13 Jbeta primers characterized the PCR. Original analysis: Later, an analysis found around 80 million unique TCR beta chains, and about 10 million of these were shared. Profiled with immunoSEQ multiplex PCR; TCRdb holds only in-frame clones, not every one. The V and J calls and clone size are taken from that table; D and trimming were inferred from the DNA. Here the sample spans about 150,000 clones, over 80% being singletons.

Sequences were obtained from PBMCs. The chain joins TRBV10-1 to TRBJ1-2, with a possible D match to TRBD1 (5 bases). The source is a boy aged 2 to 9 in good health and CMV-seronegative. The CDR3 nucleotides are TGCGCCAGCAGTTCCCCCGCGACAGCGAACTATGGCTACACCTTC. The encoded protein is CASSSPATANYGYTF.